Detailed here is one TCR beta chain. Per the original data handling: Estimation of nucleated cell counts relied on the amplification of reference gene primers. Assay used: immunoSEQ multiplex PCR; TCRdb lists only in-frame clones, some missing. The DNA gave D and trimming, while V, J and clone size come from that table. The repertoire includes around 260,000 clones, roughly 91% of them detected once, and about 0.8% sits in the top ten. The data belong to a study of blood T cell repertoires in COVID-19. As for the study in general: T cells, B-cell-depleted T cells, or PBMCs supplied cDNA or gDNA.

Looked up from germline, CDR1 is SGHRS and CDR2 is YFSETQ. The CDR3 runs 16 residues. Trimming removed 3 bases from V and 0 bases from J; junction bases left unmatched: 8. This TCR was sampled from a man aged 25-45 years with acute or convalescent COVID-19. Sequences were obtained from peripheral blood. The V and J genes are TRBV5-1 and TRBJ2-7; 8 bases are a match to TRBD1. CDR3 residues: CASSSMRTGSSYEQYF. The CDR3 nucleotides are TGCGCCAGCAGCTCCATGCGGACAGGGAGCTCCTACGAGCAGTACTTC.